Presented here are 29 T cell receptor beta chains from one specimen sequenced in a study of T-cell reconstitution after alpha-beta-depleted transplantation in children. Molecular barcoding with unique molecular identifiers was used for the TCRbeta library. TCRdb analysed the PCR reads with MiXCR anew, one entry per CDR3 protein. Among some 240,000 distinct CDR3 sequences listed, 12% were seen once. Material: PBMCs from the stem cell graft donor, obtained from the stem cell graft. These TCRs come from a human donor who donated a stem cell graft to a child with acute lymphoblastic leukemia.

The chain carries TRBV4-2 and TRBJ1-2; D remains unclear. CDR1 LGHNA and CDR2 YNFKEQ come from the germline V gene. Trimming removed 0 bases from V and 7 bases from J, with 18 bases in between. This CDR3 spans 16 amino acids. The DNA for the CDR3 is TGTGCCAGCAGCCAAGATAATGGATTCCCCCCCAGTGGCTACACCTTC. Translating gives CASSQDNGFPPSGYTF.

There are many counts of this clonotype. V usage is TRBV25-1 and J usage is TRBJ2-7; a possible D gene is TRBD1 (5 bases). Trimming took off 3 bases at V and 0 bases at J, with 9 bases between the two ends. CDR1 is MGHDK and CDR2 is SYGVNS in the germline V gene. The CDR3 totals 14 residues. The CDR3 DNA reads as TGTGCCAGCAGTGACCACAGGTACTCCTACGAGCAGTACTTC. Amino acid sequence: CASSDHRYSYEQYF.

This clonotype appeared many times. V and J are TRBV4-2 and TRBJ1-1; no clear D gene. The germline gives CDR1 LGHNA, CDR2 YNFKEQ. The CDR3 runs to 15 residues. Trimming took off 1 base at V and 0 bases at J, with 9 bases between the two ends. The CDR3 coding sequence is TGTGCCAGCAGCCAAGTAGCAGCAGTGAACACTGAAGCTTTCTTT. Translation gives CASSQVAAVNTEAFF.

This clonotype was found many times. This rearrangement joins TRBV5-1 to TRBJ1-1; D unresolved. Germline CDR1 SGHRS, CDR2 YFSETQ. Trimming cost V 1 base and J 0 bases, with 13 bases left between them. This CDR3 has 16 amino acids. CDR3 in amino acids: CASSLSLTAVNTEAFF. The DNA for the CDR3 is TGCGCCAGCAGCTTGTCCCTCACAGCGGTGAACACTGAAGCTTTCTTT. Variable domain in full (rest from reference TRBV5-1 and TRBJ1-1): KAGVTQTPRYLIKTRGQQVTLSCSPISGHRSVSWYQQTPGQGLQFLFEYFSETQRNKGNFPGRFSGRQFSNSRSEMNVSTLELGDSALYLCASSLSLTAVNTEAFFGQGTRLTVV.

In this sample, this clonotype turned up many times. The V and J genes are TRBV27 and TRBJ2-7; D remains ambiguous. V was pared by 3 bases and J by 1 base, with 13 bases between. Germline CDR1 and CDR2: MNHEY and SMNVEV (reference sequence). The CDR3 is 15 amino acids. CDR3: CASSFRRTESYEQYF. DNA of the CDR3: TGTGCCAGCAGTTTTCGGCGGACCGAATCCTACGAGCAGTACTTC.

V usage is TRBV30 and J usage is TRBJ2-4, with 11 bases fitting TRBD1. The germline V gene has CDR1 GTSNPN and CDR2 SVGIG (reference sequence). With 5 bases clipped from V and 7 bases from J, the junction kept 16 bases outside the gene matches. The CDR3 is 17 amino acids. CDR3 in amino acids: CAWLTGTGGFNGNIQYF. CDR3 DNA sequence: TGTGCCTGGTTAACCGGGACAGGGGGTTTTAACGGGAACATTCAGTACTTC. The full variable domain, its missing parts supplied by reference TRBV30 and TRBJ2-4, is SQTIHQWPATLVQPVGSPLSLECTVEGTSNPNLYWYRQAAGRGLQLLFYSVGIGQISSEVPQNLSASRPQDRQFILSSKKLLLSDSGFYLCAWLTGTGGFNGNIQYFGAGTRLSVL.

This clonotype was recorded at least ten times. This rearrangement joins TRBV4-3 to TRBJ2-7; D ambiguous. The germline CDR1 and CDR2 sequences are LGHNA and YSLEER. This CDR3 comprises 15 residues. The V and J ends lost 0 bases and 2 bases respectively, with 11 bases between them. In nucleotides, the CDR3 is TGCGCCAGCAGCCAAGAATGGGGTATGGCCTACGAGCAGTACTTC. It yields the protein CASSQEWGMAYEQYF.

At least ten counts were recorded for this clonotype. This chain joins TRBV20-1 and TRBJ2-7; a possible D gene is TRBD1 (6 bases). The CDR3 totals 13 residues. V gave up 3 bases and J gave up 3 bases, with 12 bases separating them. Germline lookup yields CDR1 DFQATT and CDR2 SNEGSKA (reference sequence). CDR3 region: CSASTGLLYEQYF. Here the CDR3 DNA reads TGCAGTGCTAGCACAGGGCTCCTCTACGAGCAGTACTTC.

V usage is TRBV5-1 and J usage is TRBJ1-6, with 7 bases fitting TRBD1. The V gene's germline CDR1 is SGHRS and CDR2 YFSETQ. The CDR3 covers 16 residues. The trim removed 1 base at V and 3 bases at J, leaving 4 bases unmatched. In nucleotides, the CDR3 is TGCGCCAGCAGCTTGACGGGACAGAACTATAATTCACCCCTCCACTTT. Translated, it gives CASSLTGQNYNSPLHF. Full variable domain (remainder filled in from reference TRBV5-1 and TRBJ1-6): KAGVTQTPRYLIKTRGQQVTLSCSPISGHRSVSWYQQTPGQGLQFLFEYFSETQRNKGNFPGRFSGRQFSNSRSEMNVSTLELGDSALYLCASSLTGQNYNSPLHFGNGTRLTVT.

In this sample, this clonotype turned up many times. V usage is TRBV20-1 and J usage is TRBJ2-7, with TRBD2 as a possible D gene (5 bases). Trimming cost V 7 bases and J 3 bases, with 10 bases left between them. Germline values: CDR1 DFQATT, CDR2 SNEGSKA (reference sequence). The CDR3 has 11 amino acids. As DNA, the CDR3 is TGCAGTGGTAGCCGGGGCTACGAGCAGTACTTC. Translated: CSGSRGYEQYF.

This clonotype was seen a handful of times. V is TRBV5-6 and J is TRBJ1-1, with TRBD1 matching 7 bases. The CDR3 consists of 14 residues. Germline trimming cut 4 bases from V and 5 bases from J; bases unmatched to any gene: 8. Germline CDR1 reads SGHDT; CDR2 reads YYEEEE. CDR3 loop: CASSPGQRKTEAFF. CDR3 coding DNA: TGTGCCAGCAGCCCGGGACAGCGAAAGACTGAAGCTTTCTTT.

This clonotype was seen ten or more times. The gene calls are TRBV4-2 and TRBJ1-5; D uncertain. There are 16 residues in the CDR3. V was pared by 0 bases and J by 6 bases, with 15 bases between. CDR1 LGHNA and CDR2 YNFKEQ come from the germline V gene. The CDR3 loop is CASSQDGRTPSQPQHF. The CDR3 DNA reads as TGTGCCAGCAGCCAAGATGGACGGACCCCTAGTCAGCCCCAGCATTTT.

This clonotype was picked up many times. V and J are TRBV29-1 and TRBJ1-3; possible D gene TRBD1, 5 bases. The V end was cut by 5 bases, the J end by 0 bases, with 11 bases between. Germline V gene sequence: CDR1 SQVTM, CDR2 ANQGSEA. The CDR3 runs 14 residues. The CDR3 DNA is TGCAGCGTTCGACAGTTTCTCTCTGGAAACACCATATATTTT. Its translation is CSVRQFLSGNTIYF.

This clonotype was counted a single time. A clone one base away is much larger, so this may be a read error. This chain connects TRBV20-1 to TRBJ2-3; maybe TRBD1 (7 bases). This CDR3 spans 15 amino acids. Germline CDR1 and CDR2: DFQATT and SNEGSKA (reference sequence). V lost 3 bases and J lost 5, with 18 bases in between. In DNA, the CDR3 is TGCAGTGCTAGGCACCTTGCAGGGGGGCGAGATACGCAGTATTTT. It codes for CSARHLAGGRDTQYF.

This clonotype has ten or more counts. The V and J genes are TRBV14 and TRBJ1-2; D perhaps matches TRBD1 (5 bases). The CDR3 has 12 amino acids. From germline, CDR1 is SGHDN and CDR2 FVKESK. Trimming stripped 8 bases from V and 8 bases from J, with 15 bases between. Here the CDR3 DNA reads TGTGCCAGCCGGGGGTTTGGATTGGGCTACACCTTC. This gives the protein CASRGFGLGYTF.

The V gene is TRBV5-4, the J gene TRBJ2-3; 13 bases agree with TRBD2. The V gene end was trimmed by 4 bases and the J gene end by 7 bases; junction bases not matched to a gene: 9. The V gene's germline CDR1 is SGHNT and CDR2 YYREEE (reference sequence). This CDR3 has 16 amino acids. This CDR3 reads CASSPGLAGVVYTQYF. CDR3 DNA: TGTGCCAGCAGCCCAGGACTAGCGGGAGTGGTATATACGCAGTATTTT.

In this sample, this clonotype turned up many times. CDR3 nucleotides: TGCGCCAGCAGTGAGAGGGGACGGGGGGGCGTCGAGCAGTACTTC. Its protein is CASSERGRGGVEQYF. This chain connects TRBV10-2 to TRBJ2-7; 8 bases agree with TRBD2. Trimming removed 2 bases from V and 6 bases from J; junction bases left unmatched: 9. Germline loops: CDR1 WSHSY, CDR2 SAAADI. The CDR3 totals 15 residues.

This clonotype came up many times. The rearrangement joins TRBV12-3 or TRBV12-4 to TRBJ1-5; D is possibly TRBD1 (6 bases). CDR3 length: 16 amino acids. Trimming removed 2 bases from V and 6 bases from J, with 17 bases in between. The CDR3 region has the DNA TGTGCCAGCAGTTTAAGGGGGGCCTTGGAGGGTCAGCCCCAGCATTTT. Translated, it gives CASSLRGALEGQPQHF.

The sample holds many counts of this clonotype. The V and J genes are TRBV28 and TRBJ2-1; 8 nucleotides align to TRBD1. The germline V gene encodes CDR1 MDHEN and CDR2 SYDVKM. The CDR3 loop spans 15 amino acids. The V segment lost 3 bases and the J segment 7 bases; nucleotides outside the gene matches: 8. CDR3 loop: CASSLWGTGINEQFF. Here the CDR3 DNA reads TGTGCCAGCAGTTTGTGGGGGACAGGCATTAATGAGCAGTTCTTC.

This clonotype was detected a few times. The rearrangement uses TRBV6-5 and TRBJ2-5; either TRBD1 or TRBD2 may supply D (5 bases each). CDR1 is MNHEY and CDR2 is SVGAGI in the germline V gene. There are 16 residues in the CDR3. Trimming stripped 0 bases from V and 4 bases from J, with 15 bases between. In DNA form, the CDR3 reads TGTGCCAGCAGTTACTCGATTGGGGGTGTCGGAGAGACCCAGTACTTC. Residues: CASSYSIGGVGETQYF.

The table lists this clonotype with many counts. This chain joins TRBV5-1 and TRBJ1-1; tentatively, D is TRBD1 (6 bases). The CDR3 is made up of 16 amino acids. Trimming stripped 0 bases from V and 6 bases from J, with 18 bases between. The germline CDR1 and CDR2 sequences are SGHRS and YFSETQ. CDR3 coding DNA: TGCGCCAGCAGCTTGGGGGACCTAGGGGGTGGTTCTGAAGCTTTCTTT. Amino acids: CASSLGDLGGGSEAFF. The entire variable domain, with the rest obtained from reference TRBV5-1 and TRBJ1-1, is as follows: KAGVTQTPRYLIKTRGQQVTLSCSPISGHRSVSWYQQTPGQGLQFLFEYFSETQRNKGNFPGRFSGRQFSNSRSEMNVSTLELGDSALYLCASSLGDLGGGSEAFFGQGTRLTVV.

This clonotype occurred a few times. The chain recombines TRBV6-1 with TRBJ2-1; 9 positions agree with TRBD1. The CDR3 covers 17 residues. CDR1 MNHNS and CDR2 SASEGT come from the germline V gene. With 5 bases clipped from V and 7 bases from J, the junction kept 15 bases outside the gene matches. The CDR3 nucleotides read TGTGCCAGCAGTCCCCGAGGGGAGGGACAGGGAAAGAATGAGCAGTTCTTC. Translation: CASSPRGEGQGKNEQFF.

There are many counts of this clonotype. The chain has TRBV5-1 and TRBJ2-7; D is possibly TRBD2 (6 bases). The CDR3 spans 16 residues. Trimming shortened V by 0 bases and J by 0 bases, and 13 bases separated the two germline ends. Germline CDR1 is SGHRS and CDR2 is YFSETQ. CDR3 amino acids: CASSLAGGLDSYEQYF. The CDR3 coding sequence is TGCGCCAGCAGCTTGGCCGGAGGGCTCGACTCCTACGAGCAGTACTTC.

This sequence joins TRBV7-9 and TRBJ2-1; TRBD2 matches at 10 bases. This CDR3 comprises 15 residues. Germline lookup yields CDR1 SEHNR and CDR2 FQNEAQ (reference sequence). Trimming removed 2 bases from V and 8 bases from J; junction bases left unmatched: 6. The CDR3 loop is CASSLSRLAGHEQFF. Written as DNA, the CDR3 is TGTGCCAGCAGCTTATCAAGACTAGCGGGCCATGAGCAGTTCTTC.

CDR3: CASTYRQGVYNEQFF. The CDR3 nucleotides read TGTGCCAGCACATATCGACAGGGGGTCTACAATGAGCAGTTCTTC. This chain connects TRBV27 to TRBJ2-1; 9 bases align to TRBD1. The germline gives CDR1 MNHEY, CDR2 SMNVEV (reference sequence). V shed 7 bases and J 3 bases; nucleotides not matched to a gene: 7. The CDR3 contains 15 residues.

Many counts were recorded for this clonotype. The chain links TRBV15 to TRBJ2-1, with 9 positions matching TRBD1. This CDR3 has 16 residues. From germline, CDR1 is LNHNV and CDR2 YYDKDF (reference sequence). Trimming removed 5 bases from V and 5 bases from J; junction bases left unmatched: 10. For the CDR3, the DNA is TGTGCCACCAGCGGCCCGGGACAGGGAACGGACAATGAGCAGTTCTTC. Protein sequence: CATSGPGQGTDNEQFF.

The table lists this clonotype with many counts. V usage is TRBV7-2 and J usage is TRBJ2-5, with 7 bases fitting TRBD1. The CDR3 is 15 residues long. V lost 4 bases, J lost 2 bases, and 7 bases stayed unmatched. Germline V gives CDR1 SGHTA, CDR2 FQGNSA. The CDR3 DNA sequence: TGTGCCAGCAGCTCCGGGACAGACCCTCAAGAGACCCAGTACTTC. Translation: CASSSGTDPQETQYF.

The V gene is TRBV4-2, the J gene TRBJ1-5, with D uncertain. Germline CDR1 is LGHNA and CDR2 is YNFKEQ. V lost 4 bases and J lost 1, with 14 bases in between. The CDR3 consists of 16 residues. The CDR3 is CASSPSGGPSNQPQHF. Written as DNA, the CDR3 is TGTGCCAGCAGCCCGTCGGGAGGGCCAAGCAATCAGCCCCAGCATTTT.

This clonotype was found many times. This chain links TRBV10-3 with TRBJ2-2; the D is unclear. V lost 4 bases, J lost 8 bases, and 8 bases lay in between. This CDR3 contains 12 residues. Germline lookup yields CDR1 ENHRY and CDR2 SYGVKD. CDR3 in DNA: TGTGCCATCAGTGCTTTAATGGGGGAGCTGTTTTTT. Translating gives CAISALMGELFF.